The present T cell receptor beta chain was sequenced within a study of CD8+ T cells in alopecia areata. Findings and limits, study-wide: Treatment with tofacitinib significantly lowered scalp clonality and reduced expanded CD8+ clones among the top 100. Scalp repertoires also include resident alphabeta T cells from normal skin. The study found that many expanded lesional clones persisted in scalp and blood during tofacitinib. Uncertain still, given a single nonresponder, is whether baseline CD8+ expansion links to response.

Remarks on this clone: Its cognate antigen is unknown.

Treatment reported: oral pan-JAK inhibitor, 5-10 mg twice daily. Germline V gene data show CDR1 as KGHSH and CDR2 as LQKENI. There are 16 residues in the CDR3. The ends were cut back, 2 bases at V and 0 bases at J, with 11 bases in the middle. cDNA reverse transcribed from extracted RNA served as the sequencing template. This table comes from immunoSEQ multiplex PCR, and its TCRdb copy is limited to in-frame clones, with some not included. The sample lists about 180,000 clones, 51% occurring once. The source material was CD8+ T cells sorted from blood, sampled around week 54, from a patient treated with tofacitinib. This TCR derives from a human donor with alopecia areata. This chain links TRBV18 with TRBJ2-1, with unresolved D. The DNA for the CDR3 is TGTGCCAGCTCACCAGACTCTCGGAGCTCCTACAATGAGCAGTTCTTC. As protein: CASSPDSRSSYNEQFF.